This T cell receptor (beta chain) emerged from a study of T cells in Graves' hyperthyroidism and ophthalmopathy. As concerns this clonotype: No antigen is known for it.

Study results and limitations: Classification by a 13 V-J model distinguished ophthalmopathy from stable hyperthyroidism.

RNA transcripts yielded amplified TCR beta CDR3 regions. The primer set for the first-round RT-PCR of the TCR CDR3 was HTBI. TCRdb re-derived calls from the multiplex PCR reads in MiXCR, one entry per CDR3 protein. The sample consists of 490,000 or so distinct CDR3 sequences, roughly 21% of them appearing once. Germline V gene sequence: CDR1 DFQATT, CDR2 SNEGSKA (reference sequence). The length of the CDR3 is 14 residues. The V gene end was trimmed by 5 bases and the J gene end by 4 bases; junction bases not matched to a gene: 3. Exclusion of patients followed from uncontrolled infection, other autoimmune disease, pregnancy or lactation. The source of the PBMCs was 10 ml of fresh peripheral blood.

This TCR derives from a middle-aged man with Graves' ophthalmopathy. The J gene is TRBJ1-6, the V gene TRBV20-1, with 9 bases that match TRBD1. Sequencing used blood. DNA for the CDR3: TGCAGTGCTGGGACAGGGTCTTATAATTCACCCCTCCACTTT. It specifies CSAGTGSYNSPLHF.